The 6 T cell receptor beta chains below all came from one sample that was sequenced in a study of CD4 and CD8 cells across lung adenocarcinoma regions. From the PCR reads, TCRdb called clonotypes with MiXCR, one entry per CDR3 protein. Here the sample spans 20,000 to 25,000 distinct CDR3 sequences, roughly half being singletons. The sample taken for sequencing was CD8+ T cells from the center of a lung tumor. The receptors shown here come from a female donor with lung adenocarcinoma. The CD4 and CD8 labels of this study may be unreliable.

The chain couples TRBV7-6 to TRBJ1-2, with a possible D match to TRBD1 (6 bases). Germline CDR1 SGHVS, CDR2 FNYEAQ. Trimming stripped 5 bases from V and 6 bases from J, with 25 bases between. This CDR3 is 17 amino acids long. CDR3 DNA: TGTGCCAGCAGCCTATATGCCCTCGGGTCGGGGGCGGATGGCTACACCTTC. This codes for CASSLYALGSGADGYTF.

This chain links TRBV6-1 with TRBJ1-6; 7 nucleotides match TRBD1. CDR1 and CDR2 (germline): MNHNS, SASEGT. The CDR3 totals 15 residues. J lost 7 bases, V lost 6 bases, and 9 bases had no gene match. As DNA, the CDR3 is TGTGCCAGCAGCCGACAGGGTGGGGTCAATTCACCCCTCCACTTT. Translating gives CASSRQGGVNSPLHF.

Details on this clonotype: Relative to the germline gene, one junction end is altered; a read error may explain this. The rearrangement joins TRBV6-5 to TRBJ1-5; D call uncertain. CDR1 and CDR2 (germline): MNHEY, SVGAGI. The CDR3 has 15 amino acids. The CDR3 sequence: CASCYSTGGSRPQHF. The CDR3 bases are TGTGCCAGCTGTTACTCGACGGGAGGGTCGCGGCCCCAGCATTTT.

The CDR3, as DNA: TGTGCCAGCACCCGACTAGGTGGCGCTACTGAAGCTTTCTTT. It yields the protein CASTRLGGATEAFF. The chain joins TRBV6-1 to TRBJ1-1, with D hard to call. The CDR3 length is 14 residues. The germline V gene encodes CDR1 MNHNS and CDR2 SASEGT. Trimming took 7 bases from V and 5 from J, leaving 17 bases between them.

The V gene is TRBV27, the J gene TRBJ1-5; 7 nucleotides align to TRBD1. The trim removed 4 bases at V and 4 bases at J, leaving 7 bases unmatched. The CDR3 extends over 15 amino acids. CDR1 MNHEY and CDR2 SMNVEV come from the germline V gene (reference sequence). For the CDR3, the DNA is TGTGCCAGCAGTTCCAAGACAGGGTCGAATCAGCCCCAGCATTTT. It translates to CASSSKTGSNQPQHF.

A single count supports this clonotype. The chain links TRBV6-1 to TRBJ2-2, with D perhaps matching TRBD1 (5 bases). V was pared by 0 bases and J by 7 bases, with 9 bases between. Germline values: CDR1 MNHNS, CDR2 SASEGT. CDR3 length: 14 amino acids. The CDR3 spells CASSEAVGVGELFF. CDR3 in DNA: TGTGCCAGCAGTGAAGCGGTAGGGGTCGGGGAGCTGTTTTTT.